A single sample gave rise to the 21 T cell receptor beta chains below, sequenced in a study of T cell clones after liver transplantation (dated by TCRdb to about 2019). Library generation was performed with the immunoSEQ multiplex PCR assay. As stored in TCRdb, this immuneACCESS dataset retains in-frame rearrangements with V and J assigned. A fraction of the clones does not appear; measured against another copy, unresolved V genes explain less than half of the discrepancy, and the remainder lacks a known reason. Counted in this sample were about 58,000 clones; 70% to 80% of them appeared once. The ten biggest clones cover about 3% of the sample. Here the sequenced sample was CD4+ T cells from blood, taken at the approximately 15-month timepoint. These receptors came from a human patient who received a liver transplant. After a transplant, not all T cells may be the patient's own; some may come from the graft donor.

This clone has a handful of counts. The J gene is TRBJ2-4, the V gene TRBV2; D may correspond to TRBD1 or TRBD2 (6 bases each). Germline V lookup: CDR1 SNHLY, CDR2 FYNNEI. V lost 1 base to trimming and J lost 6 bases, with 10 bases between them. The CDR3 loop spans 14 amino acids. The CDR3 nucleotides read TGTGCCAGCAGTGAAGTAGGGGGACTAAACATTCAGTACTTC. As protein: CASSEVGGLNIQYF.

J is TRBJ2-3 and V is TRBV28, with D maybe TRBD2 (5 bases). Germline V CDR1 and CDR2: MDHEN, SYDVKM. The CDR3 totals 17 residues. V was pared by 1 base and J by 0 bases, with 14 bases between. CDR3: CASSLYVLGASTDTQYF. The CDR3, as DNA: TGTGCCAGCAGTTTATACGTATTGGGAGCTAGCACAGATACGCAGTATTTT.

The chain couples TRBV6-5 to TRBJ2-1, with D perhaps matching TRBD1 or TRBD2 (5 bases each). The CDR3 has 12 residues. Trimming shortened V by 6 bases and J by 10 bases, and 13 bases separated the two germline ends. Germline assignment: CDR1 MNHEY and CDR2 SVGAGI. CDR3 sequence reads: CASSPGRGEQFF. The CDR3 nucleotides read TGTGCCAGCAGCCCGGGACGCGGGGAGCAGTTCTTC.

The chain employs TRBV4-1 and TRBJ2-2, with 10 bases matching TRBD1. Trimming cost V 1 base and J 5 bases; bases outside gene matches: 13. CDR1 and CDR2 from the germline V gene are MGHRA and YSYEKL. The CDR3 totals 19 residues. CDR3 in DNA: TGCGCCAGCAGCCAAGTGGGACAGGGGTCGGAATCGTGGACCGGGGAGCTGTTTTTT. It yields the protein CASSQVGQGSESWTGELFF.

The chain employs TRBV2 and TRBJ2-5, with D perhaps TRBD1 or TRBD2 (5 bases each). Germline lookup yields CDR1 SNHLY and CDR2 FYNNEI. The CDR3 length is 14 residues. The V and J ends lost 7 bases and 9 bases respectively, with 21 bases between them. CDR3 coding DNA: TGTGCCAGCACTGGACGGGGCCAGGTCTTGTCCCAGTACTTC. Its protein is CASTGRGQVLSQYF.

This clone appeared a few times. V usage is TRBV28 and J usage is TRBJ2-2; 11 positions match TRBD1. CDR1 and CDR2 from the germline V gene are MDHEN and SYDVKM. This CDR3 spans 17 amino acids. V was pared by 6 bases and J by 5 bases, with 11 bases of the junction left unmatched. The CDR3 DNA sequence: TGTGCCAGCAGGACGACCGGGACAGGGGGGTGGACCGGGGAGCTGTTTTTT. Translation: CASRTTGTGGWTGELFF.

This clone turned up a few times. The chain combines TRBV5-4 with TRBJ2-2, with 7 bases aligning to TRBD1. CDR3 length: 16 residues. V dropped 2 bases and J dropped 0; count of bases not matched to a gene: 4. Germline CDR1 is SGHNT and CDR2 is YYREEE (reference sequence). The CDR3, as DNA: TGTGCCAGCAGCTTTGGACAGGACGCGAACACCGGGGAGCTGTTTTTT. Protein product: CASSFGQDANTGELFF.

This clone was picked up a small number of times. The chain carries TRBV29-1 and TRBJ2-2, with 8 bases that match TRBD1. CDR1 is SQVTM and CDR2 is ANQGSEA in the germline V gene. The CDR3 is 15 residues long. The V and J ends lost 6 bases and 4 bases, in that order; junction bases with no gene match: 10. CDR3 bases: TGCAGCGTCGCCGGGACAGGTGTGAGCACCGGGGAGCTGTTTTTT. Amino acids: CSVAGTGVSTGELFF.

This clone was observed once. V is TRBV27 and J is TRBJ2-3; D is unclear. V was pared by 4 bases and J by 3 bases, with 8 bases between. CDR1 and CDR2 from the germline V gene are MNHEY and SMNVEV (reference sequence). The CDR3 sequence is 13 residues long. CDR3 DNA sequence: TGTGCCAGCAGTTCACTGGGTACAGATACGCAGTATTTT. This encodes CASSSLGTDTQYF.

CDR3 nucleotide sequence: TGTGCCAGCAGCTTATCAGGGAACAATCAGCCCCAGCATTTT. It specifies CASSLSGNNQPQHF. The rearrangement links TRBV7-9 to TRBJ1-5, with D maybe TRBD1 (5 bases). CDR1 SEHNR and CDR2 FQNEAQ come from the germline V gene (reference sequence). The CDR3 sequence is 14 residues long. V lost 2 bases to trimming and J lost 3 bases, with 8 bases between them.

The CDR3: CASSPENEQFF. The CDR3 coding sequence is TGTGCCAGCAGTCCAGAAAATGAGCAGTTCTTC. The genes are TRBV6-6 and TRBJ2-1; D is ambiguous. Trimming cost V 5 bases and J 7 bases, with 6 bases left between them. This CDR3 is 11 amino acids long. From germline, CDR1 is MNHNY and CDR2 SVGAGI (reference sequence).

This chain links TRBV5-6 with TRBJ2-1; D might be TRBD1 or TRBD2, each matching 5 bases. Germline CDR1 is SGHDT and CDR2 is YYEEEE. The CDR3 spans 15 residues. The ends were cut back, 4 bases at V and 5 bases at J, with 16 bases in the middle. The CDR3 nucleotides are TGTGCCAGCAGCCCCGTTCCGGGGCCCCACAATGAGCAGTTCTTC. It is translated as CASSPVPGPHNEQFF.

DNA for the CDR3: TGTGCCAGTAGTATAAAGTTGGGGACCTATGGCTACACCTTC. It yields the protein CASSIKLGTYGYTF. This chain connects TRBV19 to TRBJ1-2; D perhaps matches TRBD1 (5 bases). The CDR3 consists of 14 residues. Germline V gene sequence: CDR1 LNHDA, CDR2 SQIVND (reference sequence). Trimming shortened V by 2 bases and J by 4 bases, and 11 bases separated the two germline ends.

This clone was observed a single time. The rearrangement links TRBV7-2 to TRBJ1-5; 11 nucleotides align to TRBD1. With V trimmed by 1 base and J by 2 bases, 7 bases remained unmatched. The CDR3 covers 18 residues. Germline V gene sequence: CDR1 SGHTA, CDR2 FQGNSA. CDR3 DNA: TGTGCCAGCAGCTTAGGTATGGACAGGGGGCTTCGCAATCAGCCCCAGCATTTT. Translated, it gives CASSLGMDRGLRNQPQHF.

The rearrangement links TRBV7-9 to TRBJ2-3; maybe TRBD2 (6 bases). In germline, CDR1 is SEHNR, CDR2 FQNEAQ (reference sequence). This CDR3 spans 16 amino acids. Trimming removed 5 bases at V and 0 bases at J, with 15 bases between. The DNA for the CDR3 is TGTGCCAGCAGCCCGGTGGGTAGCGGTAGCACAGATACGCAGTATTTT. Translating gives CASSPVGSGSTDTQYF.

The V call is TRBV28, the J call TRBJ1-2; D is ambiguous. V was shortened by 6 bases and J by 8 bases, with 22 bases between the two germline ends. CDR3 length equals 15 residues. The V gene's germline CDR1 is MDHEN and CDR2 SYDVKM. The CDR3 DNA sequence: TGTGCCAGCAGCATTGGGTCCGGGCCGTTGTGGGGCTACACCTTC. Residues: CASSIGSGPLWGYTF.

The chain links TRBV2 to TRBJ1-4; TRBD1 might be the D (6 bases). Trimming cost V 4 bases and J 8 bases, with 11 bases left between them. Germline CDR1 reads SNHLY; CDR2 reads FYNNEI. This CDR3 has 13 amino acids. CDR3 sequence reads: CASSASGEEKLFF. The CDR3 DNA reads as TGTGCCAGCAGTGCCTCAGGGGAGGAAAAACTGTTTTTT.

This clone was picked up a small number of times. The CDR3 coding sequence is TGTGCCAGCAGCAAAGCTGGACAGCGCTACGAGCAGTACGTC. Its translation is CASSKAGQRYEQYV. The chain joins TRBV21-1 to TRBJ2-7; the tabulated D call, TRBD1, remains unverified against the DNA. TRBV21-1 is a listed pseudogene. The CDR3 is 14 residues long.

For the CDR3, the DNA is TGTGCCAGCAGCCCAGGACAGGACGTGGGTGAGCAGTTCTTC. It is translated as CASSPGQDVGEQFF. V usage is TRBV7-7 and J usage is TRBJ2-1; TRBD1 aligns across 7 bases. Germline V gene data show CDR1 as SSHAT and CDR2 as FNYEAQ (reference sequence). This CDR3 contains 14 residues. The junction had 10 bases not matched to a gene; V was cut back by 5 bases and J by 9 bases.

The V gene is TRBV2, the J gene TRBJ1-4; 9 positions match TRBD1. V lost 7 bases, J lost 8 bases, and 11 bases stayed unmatched. The V gene's germline CDR1 is SNHLY and CDR2 FYNNEI. The CDR3 contains 15 residues. The CDR3: CASNLGQGGYEKLFF. CDR3 DNA: TGTGCCAGCAACCTGGGACAGGGCGGTTACGAAAAACTGTTTTTT.

The chain recombines TRBV7-8 with TRBJ1-1, with TRBD1 as a possible D gene (5 bases). This CDR3 contains 14 residues. From germline, CDR1 is SGHVS and CDR2 FQNEAQ. The V end was cut by 1 base, the J end by 5 bases, with 11 bases between. The CDR3 nucleotides read TGTGCCAGCAGCTTAGTCCAGGGTCAAACTGAAGCTTTCTTT. Protein product: CASSLVQGQTEAFF.